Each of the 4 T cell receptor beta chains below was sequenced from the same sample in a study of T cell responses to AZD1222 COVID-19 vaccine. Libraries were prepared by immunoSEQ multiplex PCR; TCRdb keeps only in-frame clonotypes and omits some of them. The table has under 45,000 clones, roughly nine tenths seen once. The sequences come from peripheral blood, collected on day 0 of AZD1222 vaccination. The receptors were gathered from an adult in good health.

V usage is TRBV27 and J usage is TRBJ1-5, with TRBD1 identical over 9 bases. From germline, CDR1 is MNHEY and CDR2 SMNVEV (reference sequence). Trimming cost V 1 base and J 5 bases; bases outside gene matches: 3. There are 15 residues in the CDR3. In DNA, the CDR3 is TGTGCCAGCAGTTTATTTTGGGACAGGGATCAGCCCCAGCATTTT. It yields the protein CASSLFWDRDQPQHF.

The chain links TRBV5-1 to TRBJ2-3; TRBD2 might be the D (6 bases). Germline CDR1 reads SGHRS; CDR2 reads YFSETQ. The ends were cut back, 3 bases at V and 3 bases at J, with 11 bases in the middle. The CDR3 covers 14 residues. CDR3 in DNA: TGCGCCAGCAGCTACGGGAGAGGTACAGATACGCAGTATTTT. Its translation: CASSYGRGTDTQYF.

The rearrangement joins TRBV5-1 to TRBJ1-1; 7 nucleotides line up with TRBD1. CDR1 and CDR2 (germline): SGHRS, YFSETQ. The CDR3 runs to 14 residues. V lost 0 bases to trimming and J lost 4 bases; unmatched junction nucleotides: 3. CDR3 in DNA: TGCGCCAGCAGCTTGGGACAGGGAGGCACTGAAGCTTTCTTT. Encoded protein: CASSLGQGGTEAFF.

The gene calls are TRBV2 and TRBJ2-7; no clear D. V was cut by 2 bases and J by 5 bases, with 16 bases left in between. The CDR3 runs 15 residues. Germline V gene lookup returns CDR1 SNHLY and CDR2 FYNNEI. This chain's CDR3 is CASSERFREANEQYF. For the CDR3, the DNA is TGTGCCAGCAGTGAAAGGTTTAGGGAAGCAAACGAGCAGTACTTC.